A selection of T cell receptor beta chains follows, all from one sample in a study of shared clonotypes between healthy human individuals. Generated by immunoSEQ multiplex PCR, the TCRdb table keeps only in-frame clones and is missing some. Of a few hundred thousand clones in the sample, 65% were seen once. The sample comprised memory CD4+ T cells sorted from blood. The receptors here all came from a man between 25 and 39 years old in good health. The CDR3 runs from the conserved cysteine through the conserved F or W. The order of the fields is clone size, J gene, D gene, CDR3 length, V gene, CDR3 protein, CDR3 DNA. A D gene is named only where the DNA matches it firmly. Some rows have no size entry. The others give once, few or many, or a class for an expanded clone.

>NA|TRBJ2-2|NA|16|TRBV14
CASSQRRPSNTGELFF
TGTGCCAGCAGCCAAAGGAGGCCATCGAACACCGGGGAGCTGTTTTTT
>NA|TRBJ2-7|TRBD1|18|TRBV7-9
CASSHPQPSGTGSYEQYF
TGTGCCAGCAGTCATCCCCAACCCTCCGGGACAGGGTCCTACGAGCAGTACTTC
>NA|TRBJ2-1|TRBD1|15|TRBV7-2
CASSSGQGNYNEQFF
TGTGCCAGCAGCTCAGGACAGGGGAACTACAATGAGCAGTTCTTC
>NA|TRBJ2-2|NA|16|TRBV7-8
CASSLDRDRGTGELFF
TGTGCCAGCAGCTTAGACAGGGATCGGGGCACCGGGGAGCTGTTTTTT
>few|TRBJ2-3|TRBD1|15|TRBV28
CAIVFRDRDTDTQYF
TGTGCCATCGTTTTCCGGGACAGGGACACAGATACGCAGTATTTT
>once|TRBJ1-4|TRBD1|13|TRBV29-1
CSVPGPRGEKLFF
TGCAGCGTCCCCGGGCCCAGGGGGGAAAAACTGTTTTTT
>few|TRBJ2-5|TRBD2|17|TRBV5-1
CASSFGLAGNTQETQYF
TGCGCCAGCAGCTTCGGACTAGCGGGCAATACCCAAGAGACCCAGTACTTC
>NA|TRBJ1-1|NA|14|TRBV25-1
CASSEFGPNTEAFF
TGTGCCAGCAGTGAATTTGGCCCTAACACTGAAGCTTTCTTT
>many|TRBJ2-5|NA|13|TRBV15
CATSRDREETQYF
TGTGCCACCAGCAGGGACAGAGAAGAGACCCAGTACTTC
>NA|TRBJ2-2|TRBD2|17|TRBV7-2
CASSLASGRARTGELFF
TGTGCCAGCAGCTTAGCTAGCGGGAGGGCAAGAACCGGGGAGCTGTTTTTT
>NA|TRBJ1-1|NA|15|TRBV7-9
CASSSGASYNTEAFF
TGTGCCAGCAGCTCAGGGGCAAGTTACAACACTGAAGCTTTCTTT
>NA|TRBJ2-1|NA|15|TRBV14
CASSRTTGSRGEQFF
TGTGCCAGCAGCCGAACGACAGGGTCGCGGGGTGAGCAGTTCTTC
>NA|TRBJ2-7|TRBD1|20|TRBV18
CASSPGEGQGAPAGFYEQYF
TGTGCCAGCTCACCGGGCGAGGGACAGGGGGCGCCTGCCGGCTTCTACGAGCAGTACTTC
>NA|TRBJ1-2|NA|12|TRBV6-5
CASSYRLGGYTF
TGTGCCAGCAGTTATCGCCTAGGAGGCTACACCTTC
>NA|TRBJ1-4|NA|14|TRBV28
CASSFRARGEKLFF
TGTGCCAGCAGTTTTAGGGCGAGGGGAGAAAAACTGTTTTTT
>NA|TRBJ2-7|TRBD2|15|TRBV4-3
CASSQDALAGYEQYF
TGCGCCAGCAGCCAAGACGCCCTAGCGGGGTACGAGCAGTACTTC
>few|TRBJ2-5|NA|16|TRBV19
CASSIQGGYSQETQYF
TGTGCCAGTAGTATTCAGGGAGGTTATAGCCAAGAGACCCAGTACTTC
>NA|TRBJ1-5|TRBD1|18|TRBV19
CASSNPGQGKISNQPQHF
TGTGCCAGTAGCAACCCGGGACAGGGAAAGATAAGCAATCAGCCCCAGCATTTT
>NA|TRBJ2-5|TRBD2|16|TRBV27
CASSFTGTSMSETQYF
TGTGCCAGCAGTTTTACAGGGACTAGCATGAGTGAGACCCAGTACTTC
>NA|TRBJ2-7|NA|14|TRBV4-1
CASSQVKLIYEQYF
TGCGCCAGCAGCCAAGTTAAACTGATCTACGAGCAGTACTTC
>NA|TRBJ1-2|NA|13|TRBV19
CASSMRQVYGYTF
TGTGCCAGTAGTATGAGACAGGTCTATGGCTACACCTTC
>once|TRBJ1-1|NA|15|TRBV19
CASTPTSLANTEAFF
TGTGCCAGTACCCCGACCTCCCTTGCGAACACTGAAGCTTTCTTT